This TCR beta chain was captured by sequencing in a study of T cell changes during pregnancy in multiple sclerosis. Generated by immunoSEQ multiplex PCR, the TCRdb table keeps only in-frame clones and is missing some. The repertoire holds around 49,000 clones, with just under 95% as singletons. There are 14 residues in the CDR3. V lost 2 bases to trimming and J lost 0 bases, with 5 bases between them. Germline CDR1 and CDR2: MNHNS and SASEGT. Material: CD8+ T cells from peripheral blood mononuclear cells, obtained in the first trimester of pregnancy. The V gene is TRBV6-1, the J gene TRBJ1-3; D is unclear. The sequence derives from a female donor with multiple sclerosis, enrolled in a pregnancy study. The CDR3 spells CASSELSSGNTIYF. The CDR3 nucleotides read TGTGCCAGCAGTGAACTGAGCTCTGGAAACACCATATATTTT.